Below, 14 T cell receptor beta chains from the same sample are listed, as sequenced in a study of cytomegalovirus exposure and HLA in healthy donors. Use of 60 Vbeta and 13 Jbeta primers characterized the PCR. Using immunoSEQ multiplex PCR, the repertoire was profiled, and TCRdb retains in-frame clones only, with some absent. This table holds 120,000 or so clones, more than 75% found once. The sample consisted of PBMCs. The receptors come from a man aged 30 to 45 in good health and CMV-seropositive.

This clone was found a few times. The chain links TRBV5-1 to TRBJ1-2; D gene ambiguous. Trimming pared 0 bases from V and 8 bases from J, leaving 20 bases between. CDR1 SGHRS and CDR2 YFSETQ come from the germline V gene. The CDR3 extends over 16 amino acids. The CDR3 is CASSLAVGVPEEGYTF. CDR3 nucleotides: TGCGCCAGCAGCTTGGCCGTCGGGGTCCCGGAGGAAGGCTACACCTTC.

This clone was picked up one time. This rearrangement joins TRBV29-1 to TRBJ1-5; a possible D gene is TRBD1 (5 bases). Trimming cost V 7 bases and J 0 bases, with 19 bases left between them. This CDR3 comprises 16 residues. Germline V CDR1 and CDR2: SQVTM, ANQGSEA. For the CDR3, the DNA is TGCAGCGCCCCAACAGGCCACCTACGTAGCAATCAGCCCCAGCATTTT. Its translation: CSAPTGHLRSNQPQHF.

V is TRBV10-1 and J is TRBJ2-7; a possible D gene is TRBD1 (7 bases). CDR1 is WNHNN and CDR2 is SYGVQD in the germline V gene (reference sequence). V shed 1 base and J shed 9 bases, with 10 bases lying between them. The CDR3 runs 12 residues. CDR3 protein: CASSEYRGGQYF. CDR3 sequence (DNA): TGCGCCAGCAGTGAGTACAGGGGAGGGCAGTACTTC.

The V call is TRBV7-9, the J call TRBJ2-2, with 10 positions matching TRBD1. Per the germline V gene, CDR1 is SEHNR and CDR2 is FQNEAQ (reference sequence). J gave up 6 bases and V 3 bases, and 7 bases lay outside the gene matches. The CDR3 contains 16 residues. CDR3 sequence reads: CASSFLGTGAAGELFF. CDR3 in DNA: TGTGCCAGCAGCTTTTTAGGGACAGGGGCGGCCGGGGAGCTGTTTTTT.

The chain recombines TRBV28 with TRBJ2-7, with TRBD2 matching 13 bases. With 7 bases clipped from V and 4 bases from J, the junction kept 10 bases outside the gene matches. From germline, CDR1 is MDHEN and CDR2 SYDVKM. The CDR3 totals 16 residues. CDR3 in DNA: TGTGCCAGCACTCCTCTGACTAGCGGGAGGTTGTACGAGCAGTACTTC. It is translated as CASTPLTSGRLYEQYF.

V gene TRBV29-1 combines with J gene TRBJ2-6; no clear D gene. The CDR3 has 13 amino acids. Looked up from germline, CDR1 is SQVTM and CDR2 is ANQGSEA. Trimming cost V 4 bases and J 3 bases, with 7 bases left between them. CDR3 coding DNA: TGCAGCGTTGTTACAGTTGGGGCCAACGTCCTGACTTTC. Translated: CSVVTVGANVLTF. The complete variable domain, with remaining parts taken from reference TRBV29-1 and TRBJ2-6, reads SAVISQKPSRDICQRGTSLTIQCQVDSQVTMMFWYRQQPGQSLTLIATANQGSEATYESGFVIDKFPISRPNLTFSTLTVSNMSPEDSSIYLCSVVTVGANVLTFGAGSRLTVL.

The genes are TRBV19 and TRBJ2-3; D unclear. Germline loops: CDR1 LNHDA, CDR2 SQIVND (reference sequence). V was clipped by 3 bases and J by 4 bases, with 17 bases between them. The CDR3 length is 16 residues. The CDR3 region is CASSIGLGRKADTQYF. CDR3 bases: TGTGCCAGTAGTATTGGCCTAGGCCGGAAGGCAGATACGCAGTATTTT.

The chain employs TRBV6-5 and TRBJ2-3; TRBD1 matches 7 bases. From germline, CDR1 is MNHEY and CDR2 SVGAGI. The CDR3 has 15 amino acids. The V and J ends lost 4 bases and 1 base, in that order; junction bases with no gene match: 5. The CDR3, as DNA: TGTGCCAGCAGTTTTTTAGGACAGGGCACAGATACGCAGTATTTT. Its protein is CASSFLGQGTDTQYF.

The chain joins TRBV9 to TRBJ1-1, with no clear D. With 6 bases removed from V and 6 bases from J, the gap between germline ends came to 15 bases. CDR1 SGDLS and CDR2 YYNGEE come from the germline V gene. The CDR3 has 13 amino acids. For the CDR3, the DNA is TGTGCCAGCAATCCTCCGGAGGTCCCTGAAGCTTTCTTT. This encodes CASNPPEVPEAFF.

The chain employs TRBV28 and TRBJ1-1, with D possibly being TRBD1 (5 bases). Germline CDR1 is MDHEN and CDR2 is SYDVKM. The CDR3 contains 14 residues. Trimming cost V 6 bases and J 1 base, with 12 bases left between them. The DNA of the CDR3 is TGTGCCAGCAGCCGTTTACAGGAGAACACTGAAGCTTTCTTT. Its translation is CASSRLQENTEAFF.

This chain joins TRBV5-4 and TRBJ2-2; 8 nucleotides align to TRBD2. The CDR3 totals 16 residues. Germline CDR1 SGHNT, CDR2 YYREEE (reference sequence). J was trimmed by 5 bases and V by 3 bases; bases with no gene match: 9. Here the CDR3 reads CASSSQRESWTGELFF. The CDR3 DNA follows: TGTGCCAGCAGCTCCCAGCGGGAGTCTTGGACCGGGGAGCTGTTTTTT.

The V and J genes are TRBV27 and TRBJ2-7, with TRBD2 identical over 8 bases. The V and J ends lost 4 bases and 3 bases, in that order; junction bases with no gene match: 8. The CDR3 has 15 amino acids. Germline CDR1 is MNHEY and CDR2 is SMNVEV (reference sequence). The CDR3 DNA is TGTGCCAGCAGTTCATTCCCCGGGACTAGCTACGAGCAGTACTTC. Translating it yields CASSSFPGTSYEQYF.

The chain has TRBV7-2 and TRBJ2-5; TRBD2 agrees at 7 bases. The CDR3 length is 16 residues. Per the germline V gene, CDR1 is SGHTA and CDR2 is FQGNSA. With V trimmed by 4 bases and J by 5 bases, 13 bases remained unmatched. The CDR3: CASSSPRLAALETQYF. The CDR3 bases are TGTGCCAGCAGCTCCCCCCGGCTAGCGGCTCTGGAGACCCAGTACTTC.

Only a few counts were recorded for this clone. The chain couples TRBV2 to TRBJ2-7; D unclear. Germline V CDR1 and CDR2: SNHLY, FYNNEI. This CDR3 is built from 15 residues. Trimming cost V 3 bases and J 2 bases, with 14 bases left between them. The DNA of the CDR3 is TGTGCCAGCAGTGACCGCTCCCGGTACCCCTACGAGCAGTACTTC. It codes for CASSDRSRYPYEQYF.